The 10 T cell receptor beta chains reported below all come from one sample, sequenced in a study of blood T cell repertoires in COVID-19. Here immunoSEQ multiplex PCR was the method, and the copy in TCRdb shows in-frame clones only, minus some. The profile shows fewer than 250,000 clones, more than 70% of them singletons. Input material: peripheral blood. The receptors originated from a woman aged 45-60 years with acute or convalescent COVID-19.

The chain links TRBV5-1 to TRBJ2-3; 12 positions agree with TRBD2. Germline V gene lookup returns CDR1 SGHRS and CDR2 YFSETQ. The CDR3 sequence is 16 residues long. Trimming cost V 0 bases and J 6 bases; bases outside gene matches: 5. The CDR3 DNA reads TGCGCCAGCAGCTTGGAACTAGCGGGGGGCTGGGATACGCAGTATTTT. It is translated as CASSLELAGGWDTQYF.

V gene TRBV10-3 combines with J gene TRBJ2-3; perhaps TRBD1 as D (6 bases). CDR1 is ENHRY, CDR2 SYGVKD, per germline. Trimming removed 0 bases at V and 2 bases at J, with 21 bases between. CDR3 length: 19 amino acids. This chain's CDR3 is CAISESEAQRQGPTDTQYF. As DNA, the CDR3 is TGTGCCATCAGTGAGTCTGAGGCACAACGGCAGGGGCCCACAGATACGCAGTATTTT.

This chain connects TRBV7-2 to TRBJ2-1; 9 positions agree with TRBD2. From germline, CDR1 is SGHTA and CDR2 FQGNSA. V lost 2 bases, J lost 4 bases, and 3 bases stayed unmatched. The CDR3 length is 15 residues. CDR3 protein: CASSLPLAGYNEQFF. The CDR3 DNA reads TGTGCCAGCAGCTTACCGCTAGCGGGATACAATGAGCAGTTCTTC.

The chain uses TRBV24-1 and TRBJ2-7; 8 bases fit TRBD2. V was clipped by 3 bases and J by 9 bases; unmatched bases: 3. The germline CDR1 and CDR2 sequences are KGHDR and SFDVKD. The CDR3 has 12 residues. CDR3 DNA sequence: TGTGCCACCAGTGATCCGGGACTAGGGCAGTACTTC. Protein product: CATSDPGLGQYF.

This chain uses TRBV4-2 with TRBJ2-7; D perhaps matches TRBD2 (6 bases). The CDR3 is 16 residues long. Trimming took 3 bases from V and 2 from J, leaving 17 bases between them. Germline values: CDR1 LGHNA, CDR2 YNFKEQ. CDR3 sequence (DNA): TGTGCCAGCAGCCACCTCTCGGGGACTGGGACCTACGAGCAGTACTTC. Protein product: CASSHLSGTGTYEQYF.

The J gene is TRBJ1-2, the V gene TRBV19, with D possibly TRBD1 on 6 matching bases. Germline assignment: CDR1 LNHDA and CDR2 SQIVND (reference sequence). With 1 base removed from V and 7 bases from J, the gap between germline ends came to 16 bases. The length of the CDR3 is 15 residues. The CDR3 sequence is CASSIGTRGRGGYTF. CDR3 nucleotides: TGTGCCAGTAGTATAGGTACGCGGGGGCGCGGTGGCTACACCTTC.

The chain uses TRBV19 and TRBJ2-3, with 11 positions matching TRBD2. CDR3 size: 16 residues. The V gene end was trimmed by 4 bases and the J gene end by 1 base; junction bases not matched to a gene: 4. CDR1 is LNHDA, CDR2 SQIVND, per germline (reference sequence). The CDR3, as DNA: TGTGCCAGTAGTACGGGGACTAGCGGAGGCACAGATACGCAGTATTTT. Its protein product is CASSTGTSGGTDTQYF.

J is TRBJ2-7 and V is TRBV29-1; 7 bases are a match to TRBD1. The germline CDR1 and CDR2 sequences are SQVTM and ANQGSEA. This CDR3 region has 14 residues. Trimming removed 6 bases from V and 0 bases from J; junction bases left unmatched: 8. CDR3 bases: TGCAGCGTCGTGGGACAGACAAACTCCTACGAGCAGTACTTC. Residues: CSVVGQTNSYEQYF.

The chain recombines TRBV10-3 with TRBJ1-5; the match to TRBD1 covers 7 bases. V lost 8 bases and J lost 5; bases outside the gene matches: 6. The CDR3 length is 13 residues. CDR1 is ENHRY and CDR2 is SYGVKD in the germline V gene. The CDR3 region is CAIGGDRDQPQHF. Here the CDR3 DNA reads TGTGCCATCGGGGGAGACAGGGATCAGCCCCAGCATTTT.

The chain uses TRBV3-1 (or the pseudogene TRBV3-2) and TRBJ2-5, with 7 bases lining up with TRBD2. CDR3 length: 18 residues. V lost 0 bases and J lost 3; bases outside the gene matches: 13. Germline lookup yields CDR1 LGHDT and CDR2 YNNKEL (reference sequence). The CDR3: CASSQDPIAGHGEETQYF. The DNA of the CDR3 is TGTGCCAGCAGCCAAGATCCTATAGCGGGCCATGGGGAAGAGACCCAGTACTTC.